These 10 T cell receptor beta chains originate from one sample sequenced in a study of cytomegalovirus exposure and HLA in healthy donors. Primers included in the PCR were 60 Vbeta and 13 Jbeta primers. TCRdb's copy holds only in-frame clones and misses some; the assay was immunoSEQ multiplex PCR. The repertoire holds about 93,000 clones, with approximately 80% as singletons. The sequenced sample was PBMCs. The receptors here all came from a woman in her 40s in good health and CMV-seronegative.

The genes are TRBV6-1 and TRBJ1-6; D possibly corresponds to TRBD1 (5 bases). The CDR3 spans 14 residues. The V and J ends lost 7 bases and 2 bases respectively, with 9 bases between them. Germline CDR1 reads MNHNS; CDR2 reads SASEGT. Here the CDR3 reads CASISGAYNSPLHF. The CDR3 DNA follows: TGTGCCAGCATCTCGGGGGCCTATAATTCACCCCTCCACTTT.

The chain combines TRBV7-8 with TRBJ2-1, with 7 nucleotides matching TRBD2. Germline CDR1 reads SGHVS; CDR2 reads FQNEAQ. After removal of 6 bases from V and 0 bases from J, the junction contained 8 bases not matched to a gene. The CDR3 is 16 residues long. The CDR3 loop is CASRLTSLSSYNEQFF. In DNA, the CDR3 is TGTGCCAGCAGATTGACTAGCCTTTCCTCCTACAATGAGCAGTTCTTC.

The chain has TRBV9 and TRBJ2-7; D is perhaps TRBD2 (5 bases). The length of the CDR3 is 15 residues. Deletions cut 3 bases from V and 3 bases from J, with 16 bases between. CDR1 is SGDLS, CDR2 YYNGEE, per germline. In DNA form, the CDR3 reads TGTGCCAGCAGCGCCACCGGGATCCCCCTCTACGAGCAGTACTTC. Translating it yields CASSATGIPLYEQYF.

The V call is TRBV27, the J call TRBJ1-5; 10 nucleotides line up with TRBD1. Per germline, CDR1 MNHEY and CDR2 SMNVEV (reference sequence). V lost 4 bases to trimming and J lost 6 bases; unmatched junction nucleotides: 3. CDR3 size: 14 residues. The CDR3 spells CASSSGTGVQPQHF. CDR3 in DNA: TGTGCCAGCAGTTCCGGGACAGGGGTTCAGCCCCAGCATTTT.

This clone was detected a few times. The V gene is TRBV11-2, the J gene TRBJ2-2; TRBD2 aligns across 8 bases. The junction had 7 bases not matched to a gene; V was cut back by 4 bases and J by 6 bases. Germline CDR1 SGHAT, CDR2 FQNNGV. CDR3 length: 15 amino acids. In nucleotides, the CDR3 is TGTGCCAGCAGCTCACTAGCGGTGAGCTCCGGGGAGCTGTTTTTT. Its protein product is CASSSLAVSSGELFF. Drawing the rest from reference TRBV11-2 and TRBJ2-2, the complete variable domain is EAGVAQSPRYKIIEKRQSVAFWCNPISGHATLYWYQQILGQGPKLLIQFQNNGVVDDSQLPKDRFSAERLKGVDSTLKIQPAKLEDSAVYLCASSSLAVSSGELFFGEGSRLTVL.

The chain carries TRBV7-2 and TRBJ2-1, with D possibly being TRBD1 (6 bases). The CDR3 is made up of 16 amino acids. The ends were cut back, 5 bases at V and 3 bases at J, with 17 bases in the middle. The germline gives CDR1 SGHTA, CDR2 FQGNSA. CDR3 bases: TGTGCCAGCAGCACATCATACAGGGCCCTCTACAATGAGCAGTTCTTC. Translating it yields CASSTSYRALYNEQFF.

This clone came up a few times. V and J are TRBV19 and TRBJ2-2; maybe TRBD1 (6 bases). The germline CDR1 and CDR2 sequences are LNHDA and SQIVND (reference sequence). Trimming removed 5 bases at V and 1 base at J, with 17 bases between. This CDR3 comprises 17 residues. CDR3: CASSVLVGAGNTGELFF. CDR3 nucleotides: TGTGCCAGTAGTGTCCTGGTGGGGGCAGGGAACACCGGGGAGCTGTTTTTT.

This chain joins TRBV6-1 and TRBJ2-5; no firm D call. Deletions cut 6 bases from V and 7 bases from J, with 12 bases between. CDR3 length: 12 amino acids. Germline loops: CDR1 MNHNS, CDR2 SASEGT. The CDR3 is CASSTVSGTQYF. In DNA form, the CDR3 reads TGTGCCAGCAGCACCGTGAGTGGGACCCAGTACTTC.

The V call is TRBV15, the J call TRBJ2-7, with 7 bases identical to TRBD1. Germline V gives CDR1 LNHNV, CDR2 YYDKDF (reference sequence). The CDR3 loop spans 16 amino acids. After removal of 0 bases from V and 3 bases from J, the junction contained 8 bases not matched to a gene. CDR3 nucleotides: TGTGCCACCAGCAGAGAGAAGGGACAGTTATACTACGAGCAGTACTTC. Translated: CATSREKGQLYYEQYF.

CDR3 DNA sequence: TGTGCTAGTGGTTTGGAGAACAGGGGCTACACTGAAGCTTTCTTT. As protein: CASGLENRGYTEAFF. The genes are TRBV12-5 and TRBJ1-1, with 7 bases fitting TRBD1. There are 15 residues in the CDR3. The germline V gene encodes CDR1 LGHNT and CDR2 FRNRAP. Losses at the gene ends were 1 base for V and 3 bases for J; bases not matched to a gene: 5.